The 9 T cell receptor beta chains below were found in one sample sequenced in a study of T cell responses to AZD1222 COVID-19 vaccine. Data came from immunoSEQ multiplex PCR; TCRdb stores just in-frame clones and leaves some out. The sample contains 130,000 or so clones, 80% to 90% of which appear only once. The sequencing here drew on peripheral blood, taken on day 0 of AZD1222 vaccination. These TCRs come from an adult in good health.

CDR3 DNA: TGTGCCAGCAGCCGGGACGGCTACGAGCAGTACTTC. It translates to CASSRDGYEQYF. This rearrangement joins TRBV11-2 to TRBJ2-7; tentatively, D is TRBD1 or TRBD2 (5 bases each). CDR1 and CDR2 (germline): SGHAT, FQNNGV. V lost 5 bases, J lost 3 bases, and 8 bases lay in between. The CDR3 length is 12 residues.

The rearrangement joins TRBV3-1 (or the pseudogene TRBV3-2) to TRBJ2-7, with D uncertain. Trimming cost V 5 bases and J 2 bases, with 13 bases left between them. The CDR3 consists of 14 residues. Germline-derived CDR1 and CDR2 are LGHDT and YNNKEL (reference sequence). DNA of the CDR3: TGTGCCAGCAGCGTATTCAGAGGCCCCTACGAGCAGTACTTC. This translates into CASSVFRGPYEQYF.

The chain combines TRBV7-2 with TRBJ2-7, with D uncertain. Trimming stripped 4 bases from V and 0 bases from J, with 7 bases between. The germline CDR1 and CDR2 sequences are SGHTA and FQGNSA. This CDR3 comprises 13 residues. CDR3: CASSWASSYEQYF. The CDR3 region has the DNA TGTGCCAGCAGCTGGGCGAGCTCCTACGAGCAGTACTTC.

The chain links TRBV7-9 to TRBJ2-1, with a possible D match to TRBD2 (7 bases). V lost 10 bases and J 6 bases, leaving 19 bases between the germline ends. The germline gives CDR1 SEHNR, CDR2 FQNEAQ (reference sequence). CDR3 length: 14 amino acids. The CDR3 protein is CATRRGGEFNEQFF. The CDR3 coding sequence is TGTGCCACCCGAAGGGGGGGAGAATTCAATGAGCAGTTCTTC. The whole variable domain, remainder taken from reference TRBV7-9 and TRBJ2-1, is DTGVSQNPRHKITKRGQNVTFRCDPISEHNRLYWYRQTLGQGPEFLTYFQNEAQLEKSRLLSDRFSAERPKGSFSTLEIQRTEQGDSAMYLCATRRGGEFNEQFFGPGTRLTVL.

This CDR3 reads CASRFLPGQGPNSPLHF. The CDR3 DNA follows: TGTGCCAGCAGGTTTCTCCCGGGACAGGGGCCTAATTCACCCCTCCACTTT. V and J are TRBV27 and TRBJ1-6; 10 nucleotides align to TRBD1. V gave up 6 bases and J gave up 6 bases; unmatched junction bases: 11. Germline CDR1 reads MNHEY; CDR2 reads SMNVEV (reference sequence). CDR3 length: 17 residues.

The chain uses TRBV7-3 and TRBJ1-1; no reliable D call. Trimming took 0 bases from V and 4 from J, leaving 12 bases between them. The CDR3 length is 15 residues. The germline CDR1 and CDR2 sequences are SGHTA and FQGTGA. CDR3 region: CASSLTAGKSTEAFF. The CDR3 DNA sequence: TGTGCCAGCAGCTTAACGGCGGGGAAGTCCACTGAAGCTTTCTTT.

This chain connects TRBV28 to TRBJ1-4; maybe TRBD1 (5 bases). The CDR3 consists of 11 residues. Trimming stripped 5 bases from V and 12 bases from J, with 10 bases between. Germline V gene data show CDR1 as MDHEN and CDR2 as SYDVKM. The CDR3 here is CASSQGTQLFF. In DNA, the CDR3 is TGTGCCAGCAGTCAGGGAACTCAACTGTTTTTT.

The chain couples TRBV28 to TRBJ2-7; a weak D match, TRBD2 (6 bases). Germline V gene sequence: CDR1 MDHEN, CDR2 SYDVKM. The V gene lost 3 bases and the J gene lost 5 bases, with 17 bases spanning the gap. The CDR3 sequence is 15 residues long. DNA of the CDR3: TGTGCCAGCAGTTTCCGGCCGGGGGACCTGGACGAGCAGTACTTC. This translates into CASSFRPGDLDEQYF.

V is TRBV5-6 and J is TRBJ1-2; the D is unclear. Trimming removed 4 bases at V and 5 bases at J, with 15 bases between. Looked up from germline, CDR1 is SGHDT and CDR2 is YYEEEE. The CDR3 sequence is 14 residues long. CDR3 amino acids: CASSPPSGVYGYTF. CDR3 sequence (DNA): TGTGCCAGCAGCCCGCCCTCGGGCGTTTATGGCTACACCTTC.